Following are 24 T cell receptor beta chains from one sample sequenced in a study of cytomegalovirus exposure and HLA in healthy donors. This PCR relied on a set of 60 Vbeta primers and 13 Jbeta primers. Profiling relied on immunoSEQ multiplex PCR, and the TCRdb table lists in-frame clones only, not all of them. The sample includes 90,000 to 130,000 clones, about 70% seen only once; the top ten take roughly 0.9%. Sequencing was carried out using PBMCs. The receptors were gathered from a woman in her twenties or thirties in good health and CMV-seronegative.

V usage is TRBV5-5 and J usage is TRBJ1-4, with TRBD1 identical over 7 bases. CDR1 SGHKS and CDR2 YYEKEE come from the germline V gene (reference sequence). The V segment lost 4 bases and the J segment 3 bases; nucleotides outside the gene matches: 12. CDR3 length: 17 residues. The CDR3 DNA reads as TGTGCCAGCAGCATCCTCACTCCGGGACAGTCTAATGAAAAACTGTTTTTT. Protein sequence: CASSILTPGQSNEKLFF.

On this clone: The junction departs from germline at one end; a sequencing error may be responsible. The V call is TRBV7-7, the J call TRBJ2-7; D unclear. The CDR3 sequence is 15 residues long. Germline loops: CDR1 SSHAT, CDR2 FNYEAQ (reference sequence). CDR3 DNA sequence: TGTGCTAGCAGCTTAGGCGATTCGAGCTCCTACGAGCAGTACTTC. Translated: CASSLGDSSSYEQYF.

The chain recombines TRBV7-3 with TRBJ2-1; D is uncertain. Germline assignment: CDR1 SGHTA and CDR2 FQGTGA. The CDR3 loop spans 11 amino acids. Trimming took 5 bases from V and 9 from J, leaving 8 bases between them. This CDR3 reads CASSLESEQFF. The DNA for the CDR3 is TGTGCCAGCAGCCTCGAGAGTGAGCAGTTCTTC.

The J gene is TRBJ1-2, the V gene TRBV14, with 10 bases aligning to TRBD1. The CDR3 is 12 residues long. With 3 bases clipped from V and 10 bases from J, the junction kept 2 bases outside the gene matches. CDR1 is SGHDN, CDR2 FVKESK, per germline. The CDR3 loop reads CASSHGQGDYTF. CDR3 sequence (DNA): TGTGCCAGCAGCCACGGACAGGGGGACTACACCTTC.

The chain employs TRBV7-9 and TRBJ1-3; D perhaps matches TRBD1 (5 bases). CDR1 and CDR2 from the germline V gene are SEHNR and FQNEAQ (reference sequence). V dropped 3 bases and J dropped 11 bases, with 14 bases sitting between them. The CDR3 runs to 13 residues. CDR3 DNA: TGTGCCAGCAGCTTCCGACAGCCTGACGCCATATATTTT. Translating gives CASSFRQPDAIYF.

The gene calls are TRBV7-2 and TRBJ2-7, with 12 nucleotides matching TRBD2. CDR1 is SGHTA, CDR2 FQGNSA, per germline. CDR3 length: 16 residues. V shed 5 bases, J shed 7 bases, and the junction held 12 bases outside the gene matches. CDR3 sequence: CASSDNRLAGAGEQYF. CDR3 nucleotide sequence: TGTGCCAGCAGCGACAATCGACTAGCGGGGGCGGGAGAGCAGTACTTC.

The chain uses TRBV4-2 and TRBJ2-7; TRBD2 matches at 9 bases. This CDR3 is 17 amino acids long. Unmatched junction bases numbered 11, after V lost 0 bases and J lost 5 bases. Germline CDR1 LGHNA, CDR2 YNFKEQ. CDR3 residues: CASSQEAGGSPTHEQYF. CDR3 in DNA: TGTGCCAGCAGCCAAGAAGCGGGAGGCTCCCCTACCCACGAGCAGTACTTC.

This clone was seen a single time. This sequence joins TRBV7-9 and TRBJ1-2; D is ambiguous. The CDR3 sequence is 13 residues long. V lost 1 base and J 8 bases, leaving 11 bases between the germline ends. Germline assignment: CDR1 SEHNR and CDR2 FQNEAQ (reference sequence). The CDR3 is CASSLGPGSGYTF. The CDR3 region has the DNA TGTGCCAGCAGCTTAGGACCGGGAAGCGGCTACACCTTC.

This clone has just a few counts. This chain uses TRBV27 with TRBJ1-2, with 7 nucleotides matching TRBD1. CDR3 length: 16 amino acids. Germline trimming cut 2 bases from V and 10 bases from J; bases unmatched to any gene: 16. Germline V gene sequence: CDR1 MNHEY, CDR2 SMNVEV (reference sequence). The CDR3 protein is CASSLRRQGRIRDYTF. CDR3 DNA: TGTGCCAGCAGTTTACGGAGACAGGGCCGAATAAGGGACTACACCTTC.

This clone occurred a few times. This chain connects TRBV7-9 to TRBJ1-6, with 9 bases that match TRBD1. The V segment lost 5 bases and the J segment 7 bases; nucleotides outside the gene matches: 3. There are 14 residues in the CDR3. Germline-derived CDR1 and CDR2 are SEHNR and FQNEAQ (reference sequence). CDR3 region: CASSPDRGNSPLHF. In nucleotides, the CDR3 is TGTGCCAGCAGCCCCGACAGGGGGAATTCACCCCTCCACTTT.

This sequence joins TRBV5-1 and TRBJ1-1; D is possibly TRBD1 (5 bases). The CDR3 has 12 residues. The V and J ends lost 5 bases and 5 bases respectively, with 10 bases between them. CDR1 is SGHRS and CDR2 is YFSETQ in the germline V gene. The chain's CDR3 is CASRDTGTEAFF. CDR3 in DNA: TGCGCCAGCAGGGACACAGGAACTGAAGCTTTCTTT. Together with reference TRBV5-1 and TRBJ1-1, the CDR3 gives the full variable domain: KAGVTQTPRYLIKTRGQQVTLSCSPISGHRSVSWYQQTPGQGLQFLFEYFSETQRNKGNFPGRFSGRQFSNSRSEMNVSTLELGDSALYLCASRDTGTEAFFGQGTRLTVV.

This clone was detected a few times. This sequence joins TRBV19 and TRBJ1-1; D unresolved. From germline, CDR1 is LNHDA and CDR2 SQIVND (reference sequence). V gave up 2 bases and J gave up 3 bases, with 4 bases separating them. CDR3 length: 12 amino acids. The CDR3 DNA sequence: TGTGCCAGTAGTATAAGCGACACTGAAGCTTTCTTT. It yields the protein CASSISDTEAFF.

The V and J genes are TRBV15 and TRBJ2-6; no clear D. Between the trimmed V and J ends, which lost 0 bases and 0 bases, there was a span of 3 bases. Per germline, CDR1 LNHNV and CDR2 YYDKDF (reference sequence). The CDR3 covers 15 residues. CDR3 protein: CATSRESSGANVLTF. CDR3 nucleotides: TGTGCCACCAGCAGAGAGAGCTCTGGGGCCAACGTCCTGACTTTC. Using reference TRBV15 and TRBJ2-6 for the parts outside the CDR3, the full variable domain is DAMVIQNPRYQVTQFGKPVTLSCSQTLNHNVMYWYQQKSSQAPKLLFHYYDKDFNNEADTPDNFQSRRPNTSFCFLDIRSPGLGDTAMYLCATSRESSGANVLTFGAGSRLTVL.

The CDR3 DNA reads TGTGCCAGTAGTACCGACAGGGGGAACACTGAAGCTTTCTTT. It specifies CASSTDRGNTEAFF. The chain has TRBV19 and TRBJ1-1, with 8 bases that match TRBD1. This CDR3 comprises 14 residues. Germline lookup yields CDR1 LNHDA and CDR2 SQIVND (reference sequence). The V segment lost 4 bases and the J segment 1 base; nucleotides outside the gene matches: 2.

The count of this clone is one. The chain uses TRBV6-1 and TRBJ2-1; D unresolved. This CDR3 spans 11 amino acids. With 7 bases removed from V and 6 bases from J, the gap between germline ends came to 7 bases. Germline lookup yields CDR1 MNHNS and CDR2 SASEGT. CDR3 loop: CASIGVNEQFF. The DNA for the CDR3 is TGTGCCAGCATCGGAGTCAATGAGCAGTTCTTC.

The rearrangement joins TRBV2 to TRBJ2-7; TRBD2 agrees at 10 bases. CDR1 is SNHLY and CDR2 is FYNNEI in the germline V gene. The CDR3 has 16 amino acids. V lost 7 bases and J lost 3; bases outside the gene matches: 12. The CDR3 reads CASTWASGSWVYEQYF. CDR3 nucleotide sequence: TGTGCCAGCACTTGGGCTAGCGGGAGCTGGGTCTACGAGCAGTACTTC.

The chain carries TRBV5-1 and TRBJ2-7, with TRBD2 as a possible D gene (6 bases). The germline V gene encodes CDR1 SGHRS and CDR2 YFSETQ. The V and J ends lost 4 bases and 4 bases respectively, with 15 bases between them. The CDR3 runs 14 residues. CDR3 nucleotides: TGCGCCAGCAGCCCCATACCGGGGGAGTACGAGCAGTACTTC. This sequence encodes CASSPIPGEYEQYF.

The chain couples TRBV6-5 to TRBJ2-7; a weak D match, TRBD1 (5 bases). Trimming pared 10 bases from V and 4 bases from J, leaving 11 bases between. Per germline, CDR1 MNHEY and CDR2 SVGAGI. CDR3 length: 11 amino acids. DNA for the CDR3: TGTGCCAAGCAGGGTCTTTACGAGCAGTACTTC. Translating gives CAKQGLYEQYF.

The rearrangement joins TRBV6-1 to TRBJ2-1; a possible D gene is TRBD1 (7 bases). This CDR3 is 13 amino acids long. Germline-derived CDR1 and CDR2 are MNHNS and SASEGT. V dropped 6 bases and J dropped 7 bases, with 13 bases sitting between them. The CDR3 region is CASSAGTDNEQFF. CDR3 nucleotide sequence: TGTGCCAGCAGCGCGGGGACAGATAATGAGCAGTTCTTC.

The chain uses TRBV30 and TRBJ2-5; 7 bases fit TRBD2. J lost 2 bases, V lost 7 bases, and 10 bases had no gene match. In germline, CDR1 is GTSNPN, CDR2 SVGIG (reference sequence). This CDR3 contains 14 residues. The DNA for the CDR3 is TGTGCCTCTTCCCGGGGGGAGGGTCAAGAGACCCAGTACTTC. Amino acids: CASSRGEGQETQYF.

This chain connects TRBV7-9 to TRBJ1-1; 9 bases line up with TRBD1. The CDR3 sequence is 15 residues long. In germline, CDR1 is SEHNR, CDR2 FQNEAQ (reference sequence). With 6 bases clipped from V and 4 bases from J, the junction kept 9 bases outside the gene matches. In DNA form, the CDR3 reads TGTGCCAGCAGTGGAGGGACAGGGCTTGTCACTGAAGCTTTCTTT. Translation: CASSGGTGLVTEAFF. Looking up the rest from reference TRBV7-9 and TRBJ1-1 gives the full variable domain: DTGVSQNPRHKITKRGQNVTFRCDPISEHNRLYWYRQTLGQGPEFLTYFQNEAQLEKSRLLSDRFSAERPKGSFSTLEIQRTEQGDSAMYLCASSGGTGLVTEAFFGQGTRLTVV.

The rearrangement uses TRBV7-3 and TRBJ2-1; 8 positions match TRBD2. The V segment lost 5 bases and the J segment 7 bases; nucleotides outside the gene matches: 13. From germline, CDR1 is SGHTA and CDR2 FQGTGA. CDR3 size: 16 residues. This CDR3 reads CASSKRGGAGGNEQFF. The CDR3 DNA sequence: TGTGCCAGCAGCAAGCGCGGGGGCGCGGGGGGTAATGAGCAGTTCTTC. Full variable domain (rest looked up from reference TRBV7-3 and TRBJ2-1): GAGVSQTPSNKVTEKGKYVELRCDPISGHTALYWYRQSLGQGPEFLIYFQGTGAADDSGLPNDRFFAVRPEGSVSTLKIQRTERGDSAVYLCASSKRGGAGGNEQFFGPGTRLTVL.

V is TRBV4-1 and J is TRBJ2-2; D is uncertain. V dropped 2 bases and J dropped 0 bases, with 13 bases sitting between them. The CDR3 spans 17 residues. Germline CDR1 reads MGHRA; CDR2 reads YSYEKL. Here the CDR3 reads CASSQSSFHANTGELFF. The DNA for the CDR3 is TGCGCCAGCAGCCAAAGCTCATTTCACGCGAACACCGGGGAGCTGTTTTTT.

V usage is TRBV19 and J usage is TRBJ2-1, with 8 bases that match TRBD2. V was pared by 3 bases and J by 1 base, with 5 bases of the junction left unmatched. There are 16 residues in the CDR3. Germline CDR1 is LNHDA and CDR2 is SQIVND (reference sequence). This chain's CDR3 is CASSITGGRSYNEQFF. The CDR3 DNA reads TGTGCCAGTAGTATTACGGGGGGGCGTTCCTACAATGAGCAGTTCTTC.